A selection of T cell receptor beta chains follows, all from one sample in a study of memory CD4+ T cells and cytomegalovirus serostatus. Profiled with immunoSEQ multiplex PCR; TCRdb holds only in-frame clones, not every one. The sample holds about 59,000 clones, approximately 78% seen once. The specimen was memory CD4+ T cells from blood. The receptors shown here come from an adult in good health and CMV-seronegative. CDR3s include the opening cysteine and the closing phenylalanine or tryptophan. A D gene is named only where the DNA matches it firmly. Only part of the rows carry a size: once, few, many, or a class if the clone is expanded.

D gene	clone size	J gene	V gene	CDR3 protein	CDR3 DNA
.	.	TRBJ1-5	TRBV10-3	CAIRAGELQPQHF	TGTGCCATCAGGGCAGGGGAACTTCAGCCCCAGCATTTT
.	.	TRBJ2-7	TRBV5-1	CASSSDRPYEQYF	TGCGCCAGCAGTTCGGACAGACCCTACGAGCAGTACTTC
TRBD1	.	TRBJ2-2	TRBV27	CASRTSAGTVTGELFF	TGTGCCAGCAGGACATCAGCCGGGACAGTGACCGGGGAGCTGTTTTTT
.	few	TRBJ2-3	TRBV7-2	CASSLANRDTQYF	TGTGCCAGCAGCTTAGCGAACAGAGATACGCAGTATTTT
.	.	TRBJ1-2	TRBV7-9	CASSLGVTNYGYTF	TGTGCCAGCAGCTTAGGTGTCACTAACTATGGCTACACCTTC
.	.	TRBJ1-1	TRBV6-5	CASSYSTLGRTEAFF	TGTGCCAGCAGTTACTCGACTTTGGGGAGGACTGAAGCTTTCTTT
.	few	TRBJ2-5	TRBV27	CASSLLATGRETQYF	TGTGCCAGCAGTTTACTAGCGACAGGGAGGGAGACCCAGTACTTC
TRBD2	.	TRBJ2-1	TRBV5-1	CASSGEGLSSSYNEQFF	TGCGCCAGCAGCGGGGAGGGACTATCTAGCTCCTACAATGAGCAGTTCTTC
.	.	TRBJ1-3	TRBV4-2	CASSQDLRADTIYF	TGTGCCAGCAGCCAAGATCTGAGGGCGGACACCATATATTTT
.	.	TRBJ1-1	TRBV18	CASSPQDQNTEAFF	TGTGCCAGCTCACCACAAGATCAGAACACTGAAGCTTTCTTT
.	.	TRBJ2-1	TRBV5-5	CASSLELEQFF	TGTGCCAGCAGCTTGGAACTAGAGCAGTTCTTC
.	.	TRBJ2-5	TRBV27	CASSPAVNQETQYF	TGTGCCAGCAGTCCAGCGGTGAACCAAGAGACCCAGTACTTC
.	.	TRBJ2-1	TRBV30	CAWISLGTYNEQFF	TGTGCCTGGATCTCTTTGGGAACCTACAATGAGCAGTTCTTC
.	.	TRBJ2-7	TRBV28	CASSATYEQYF	TGTGCCAGCAGTGCAACATACGAGCAGTACTTC
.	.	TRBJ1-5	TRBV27	CASSPRAGWSNQPQHF	TGTGCCAGCAGTCCCCGGGCAGGCTGGAGCAATCAGCCCCAGCATTTT
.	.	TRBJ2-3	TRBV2	CASTPGTDTQYF	TGTGCCAGTACTCCGGGCACAGATACGCAGTATTTT
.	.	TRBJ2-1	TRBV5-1	CASSLAADSLGRKQFF	TGCGCCAGCAGCTTGGCCGCGGACAGCCTTGGCAGGAAGCAGTTCTTC
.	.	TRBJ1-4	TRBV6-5	CASSYFSGELFF	TGTGCCAGCAGTTACTTCTCCGGGGAACTGTTTTTT
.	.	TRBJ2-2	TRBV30	CAWSMRNGELFF	TGTGCCTGGAGTATGCGCAACGGGGAGCTGTTTTTT
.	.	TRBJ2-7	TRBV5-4	CASSEEPGPAREQYF	TGTGCCAGCAGCGAAGAACCGGGGCCTGCGCGGGAGCAGTACTTC
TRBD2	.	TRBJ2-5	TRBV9	CASSVLAGSETQYF	TGTGCCAGCAGCGTTTTAGCGGGAAGTGAGACCCAGTACTTC
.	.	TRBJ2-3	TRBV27	CASSPKGERTDTQYF	TGTGCCAGCAGTCCTAAGGGGGAACGGACAGATACGCAGTATTTT